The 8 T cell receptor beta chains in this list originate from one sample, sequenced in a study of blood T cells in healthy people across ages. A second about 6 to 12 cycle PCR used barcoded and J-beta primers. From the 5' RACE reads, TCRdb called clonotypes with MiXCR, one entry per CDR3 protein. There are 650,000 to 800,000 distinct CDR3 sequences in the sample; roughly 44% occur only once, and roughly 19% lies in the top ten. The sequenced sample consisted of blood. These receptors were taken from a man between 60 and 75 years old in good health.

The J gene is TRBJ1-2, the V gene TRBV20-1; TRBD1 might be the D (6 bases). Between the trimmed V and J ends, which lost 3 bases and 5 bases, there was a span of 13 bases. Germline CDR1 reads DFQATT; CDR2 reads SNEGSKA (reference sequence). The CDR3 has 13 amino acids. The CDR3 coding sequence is TGCAGTGCTAGTAGGGGGGCGGGGTATGGCTACACCTTC. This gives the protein CSASRGAGYGYTF.

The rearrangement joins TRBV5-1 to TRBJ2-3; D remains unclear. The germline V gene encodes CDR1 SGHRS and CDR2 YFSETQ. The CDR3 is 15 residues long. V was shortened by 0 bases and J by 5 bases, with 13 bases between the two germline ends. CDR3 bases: TGCGCCAGCAGCTTGGAACCGTTACGAGGAGATACGCAGTATTTT. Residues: CASSLEPLRGDTQYF.

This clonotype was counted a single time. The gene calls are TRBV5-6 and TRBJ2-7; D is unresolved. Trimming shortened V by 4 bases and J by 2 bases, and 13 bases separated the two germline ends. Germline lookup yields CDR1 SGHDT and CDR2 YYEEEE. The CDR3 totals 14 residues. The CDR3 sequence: CASSVAPQPYEQYF. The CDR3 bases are TGTGCCAGCAGCGTGGCGCCGCAGCCCTACGAGCAGTACTTC.

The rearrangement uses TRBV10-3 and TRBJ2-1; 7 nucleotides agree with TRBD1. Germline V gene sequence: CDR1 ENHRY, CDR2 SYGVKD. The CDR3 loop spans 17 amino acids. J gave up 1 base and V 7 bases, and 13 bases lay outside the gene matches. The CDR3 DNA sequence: TGTGCCATCAAAGTCGGCTCGACAGGGTCATCCTACAATGAGCAGTTCTTC. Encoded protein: CAIKVGSTGSSYNEQFF.

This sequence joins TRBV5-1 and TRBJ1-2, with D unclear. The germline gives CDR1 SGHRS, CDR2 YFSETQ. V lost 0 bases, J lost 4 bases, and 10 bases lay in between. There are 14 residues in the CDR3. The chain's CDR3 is CASSLDRSGYGYTF. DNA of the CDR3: TGCGCCAGCAGCTTGGACAGATCGGGCTATGGCTACACCTTC.

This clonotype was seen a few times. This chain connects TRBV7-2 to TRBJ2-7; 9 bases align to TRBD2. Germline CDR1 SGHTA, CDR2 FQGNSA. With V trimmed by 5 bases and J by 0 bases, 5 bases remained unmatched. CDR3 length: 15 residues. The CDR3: CASSLWTSDSYEQYF. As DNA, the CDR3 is TGTGCCAGCAGCCTTTGGACTAGCGACTCCTACGAGCAGTACTTC.

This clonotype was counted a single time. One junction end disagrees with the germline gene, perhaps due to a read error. The CDR3 region is CASSERDRVSYSEQFF. CDR3 bases: TGTGCCAGCAGTGAAAGGGACAGGGTCTCCTACAGTGAGCAGTTCTTC. V gene TRBV6-1 combines with J gene TRBJ2-1; 9 bases are shared with TRBD1. The germline V gene encodes CDR1 MNHNS and CDR2 SASEGT. The CDR3 length is 16 residues.

The CDR3 DNA sequence: TGTGCCAGCAGCTTAAAGGCTAGCGGGGGGTACCTAGAGACCCAGTACTTC. Translated, it gives CASSLKASGGYLETQYF. The chain uses TRBV7-3 and TRBJ2-7; 11 positions agree with TRBD2. Judging by the DNA end, TRBJ2-5 fits better; the J call may be wrong. This CDR3 contains 17 residues. Germline CDR1 and CDR2: SGHTA and FQGTGA.